This T cell receptor beta chain was documented in a study of cytomegalovirus exposure and HLA in healthy donors. Primers: 60 Vbeta forward and 13 Jbeta reverse. Method: immunoSEQ multiplex PCR; TCRdb's copy keeps in-frame clones and lacks some. The sample has roughly 200,000 clones; more than 80% are singletons. This clone occurred once. Its specificity is unknown. In germline, CDR1 is SGDLS, CDR2 YYNGEE. The CDR3 spans 15 residues. Trimming removed 0 bases from V and 7 bases from J; junction bases left unmatched: 4. Whole-study results and caveats: V- and J-gene trimming in TCR beta was tied to a missense DCLRE1C variant by an analysis performed later. CMV serostatus stood as the only immune exposure information on hand. What a later analysis showed was that several of the most significant clusters appeared linked to common viral pathogens.

This TCR came from a man aged 30 to 45 in good health and CMV-seronegative. The sequenced sample was PBMCs. The rearrangement uses TRBV9 and TRBJ1-5; 10 bases map to TRBD1. The CDR3 loop is CASSVDGTGDQPQHF. The CDR3 nucleotides read TGTGCCAGCAGCGTAGACGGGACAGGGGACCAGCCCCAGCATTTT.